This is a list of T cell receptor beta chains from one sample in a study of beta chain features in type 1 diabetes. Data came from immunoSEQ multiplex PCR; TCRdb stores just in-frame clones and leaves some out. The sample includes some 410,000 clones, approximately 14% of them seen just once. Sequenced material: naive CD4+ T cells from blood. Receptor source: a man aged 30-40 years in good health. Both conserved end residues are part of each CDR3. A D gene is named only where the DNA matches it firmly. Part of the rows lack a size; the others show once, few, many or a class for expanded clones.

CDR3 protein	CDR3 DNA	J gene	D gene	V gene	clone size
CASSLAGREQFF	TGTGCCAGCAGCTTAGCAGGGCGTGAGCAGTTCTTC	TRBJ2-1	-	TRBV11-2	-
CASRRDVGPYNEQFF	TGTGCCAGCAGGCGGGATGTTGGCCCCTACAATGAGCAGTTCTTC	TRBJ2-1	-	TRBV7-2	-
CAIKGQANTGELFF	TGTGCCATCAAGGGACAGGCGAACACCGGGGAGCTGTTTTTT	TRBJ2-2	TRBD1	TRBV10-3	-
CASSQVGQVSPLHF	TGCGCCAGCAGCCAAGTGGGACAGGTATCACCCCTCCACTTT	TRBJ1-6	TRBD1	TRBV4-3	-
CAWRPKAGGAGELFF	TGTGCCTGGAGGCCCAAAGCGGGAGGAGCCGGGGAGCTGTTTTTT	TRBJ2-2	TRBD2	TRBV30	-
CSASRGSKVWF	TGCAGTGCTAGTCGCGGCAGTAAGGTTTGGTTC	TRBJ1-2	-	TRBV20-1	few
CSARLNTEAFF	TGCAGTGCTAGGCTGAACACTGAAGCTTTCTTT	TRBJ1-1	-	TRBV20-1	-
CASSSGGLAGETEQFF	TGTGCCAGCAGCTCCGGGGGACTAGCGGGAGAGACTGAGCAGTTCTTC	TRBJ2-1	TRBD2	TRBV13	few
CASSVATGTTYLYNEQFF	TGTGCCAGCAGCGTAGCGACTGGGACTACCTACCTATACAATGAGCAGTTCTTC	TRBJ2-1	TRBD2	TRBV9	few
CASSSGDTKLFF	TGTGCCAGCAGTTCAGGGGACACGAAACTGTTTTTT	TRBJ1-4	-	TRBV7-9	few
CSVQRTLQETQYF	TGCAGCGTTCAAAGGACCCTCCAAGAGACCCAGTACTTC	TRBJ2-5	-	TRBV29-1	-
CASSPRGVEQFF	TGTGCCAGCAGCCCCCGGGGGGTTGAGCAGTTCTTC	TRBJ2-1	TRBD2	TRBV7-9	-
CSAAQGAEAFF	TGCAGTGCCGCCCAGGGGGCTGAAGCTTTCTTT	TRBJ1-1	TRBD1	TRBV20-1	-
CASSAAASGVTYEQYF	TGTGCCAGCAGCGCAGCGGCTAGCGGGGTGACCTACGAGCAGTACTTC	TRBJ2-7	TRBD2	TRBV9	-
CASSLGGTHQETQYF	TGTGCCAGCAGCCTAGGGGGGACACATCAAGAGACCCAGTACTTC	TRBJ2-5	-	TRBV9	-
CASSQLQSSGGDTQYF	TGCGCCAGCAGCCAGCTACAGAGCTCGGGCGGAGATACGCAGTATTTT	TRBJ2-3	-	TRBV4-3	many
CAISADRDWETQYF	TGTGCCATCAGTGCCGACAGGGACTGGGAGACCCAGTACTTC	TRBJ2-5	-	TRBV10-3	few
CAWSVAGNQPQHF	TGTGCCTGGAGTGTTGCAGGGAATCAGCCCCAGCATTTT	TRBJ1-5	-	TRBV30	-
CSVDRSYEQYF	TGCAGTGTGGACCGCTCCTACGAGCAGTACTTC	TRBJ2-7	-	TRBV20-1	few
CASSQGRSQYF	TGCGCCAGCAGCCAAGGACGGTCACAGTACTTC	TRBJ2-7	-	TRBV4-1	few
CASSPTLGNQETQYF	TGTGCCAGCAGCCCCACCTTGGGGAACCAAGAGACCCAGTACTTC	TRBJ2-5	-	TRBV7-2	few
CASSIETTGVDTQYF	TGCGCCAGCAGCATAGAGACTACCGGGGTAGATACGCAGTATTTT	TRBJ2-3	-	TRBV5-1	-